This TCR beta chain was retrieved from a study of T cell responses to AZD1222 COVID-19 vaccine. Trimming left V 4 bases short and J 4 bases short, with 18 bases between. The CDR3 covers 16 residues. CDR1 is SGDLS, CDR2 YYNGEE, per germline. Analyses pooled second doses at about 4 or about 12 weeks. Generated by immunoSEQ multiplex PCR, the TCRdb table keeps only in-frame clones and is missing some. Here the sample spans more than 150,000 clones, 85% to 95% being singletons. The study's findings and limits: It was only after the peak T cell response that any repertoires were sampled. When two AZD1222 doses had been given, Spike-specific TCR breadth and depth rose. Clonal diversity was possibly underestimated; the donors were predominantly white British and more often female.

Note on this clone: What it binds is unknown.

The rearrangement links TRBV9 to TRBJ2-1, with no clear D. The clonotype was recovered from an adult who received the AZD1222 COVID-19 vaccine. The sequencing here drew on peripheral blood, taken 28 days after the second AZD1222 dose. The CDR3: CASSFRAEVRYNEQFF. Written as DNA, the CDR3 is TGTGCCAGCAGCTTCCGGGCCGAAGTCCGATACAATGAGCAGTTCTTC.